This T cell receptor beta chain was retrieved from a study of CD8 T cells in Susac syndrome. RNA, at about 0.5 to 1 ug, was reverse transcribed with random hexamers. Coverage of TCR beta CDR3 amplification by immunoSEQ multiplex PCR extended to 54 Vbeta and 13 Jbeta. MiXCR was run by TCRdb on the immunoSEQ multiplex PCR reads, yielding one entry per CDR3 protein. The sample holds about 240,000 distinct CDR3 sequences, approximately 95% seen once. TCR beta was sequenced from blood CD8+ and CD4+ T cells. V was clipped by 2 bases and J by 5 bases, with 10 bases between them. The CDR3 runs 13 residues. The chain is built from TRBV23-1 and TRBJ2-7, with D maybe TRBD1 (5 bases). TRBV23-1 is an open reading frame, and its role is uncertain. This clonotype was obtained from a human donor with Susac syndrome. Material for sequencing was CD4+ T cells from PBMCs. The CDR3 loop reads CASSQHRPHEQYF. CDR3 nucleotide sequence: TGCGCCAGCAGTCAACACAGGCCCCACGAGCAGTACTTC.